These 3 T cell receptor beta chains came from one sample sequenced in a study of cytomegalovirus exposure and HLA in healthy donors. Measured with immunoSEQ multiplex PCR; TCRdb has only the in-frame clones, and not every one. The table has more than 300,000 clones, roughly 90% seen once. Sequences were obtained from PBMCs. Receptors originate from a woman aged 18 to 35 in good health and CMV-seronegative.

The chain carries TRBV9 and TRBJ2-3; D possibly corresponds to TRBD2 (7 bases). The CDR3 extends over 15 amino acids. Trimming removed 0 bases at V and 6 bases at J, with 14 bases between. Germline CDR1 and CDR2: SGDLS and YYNGEE. DNA for the CDR3: TGTGCCAGCAGCGTAGTGGGGGGGCTTGAGGATACGCAGTATTTT. Translation: CASSVVGGLEDTQYF.

Note on this clone: The sample contains more than one DNA sequence encoding this CDR3. This chain uses TRBV11-3 with TRBJ2-1; D perhaps matches TRBD2 (6 bases). V was cut by 3 bases and J by 0 bases, with 9 bases left in between. The germline gives CDR1 SGHNT, CDR2 YENEEA. The CDR3 is 15 residues long. As DNA, the CDR3 is TGTGCCAGCAGCTTCCGGGGGAGCTCCTACAATGAGCAGTTCTTC. It encodes CASSFRGSSYNEQFF.

The V gene is TRBV25-1, the J gene TRBJ2-5, with TRBD1 as a possible D gene (5 bases). The V gene's germline CDR1 is MGHDK and CDR2 SYGVNS. The V end was cut by 6 bases, the J end by 5 bases, with 16 bases between. The CDR3 covers 14 residues. CDR3 sequence reads: CASRDPSSGETQYF. Here the CDR3 DNA reads TGTGCCAGCAGGGACCCATCCTCAGGGGAGACCCAGTACTTC.